These 22 T cell receptor beta chains originate from one sample sequenced in a study of blood T cell repertoires in COVID-19 (dated by TCRdb to between 2020 and 2021). The method behind the library was the immunoSEQ multiplex PCR assay. The source is immuneACCESS, and TCRdb retained only in-frame sequences with V and J called. Part of the clones is not carried over; for the studies checked, unresolved V genes explain less than half of this, and the remainder is unexplained. The sample yields hundreds of thousands of clones; approximately 81% were counted once. Roughly 2.5% of the sample is taken by the ten largest. The sample taken for sequencing was PBMCs or T cells enriched from blood (not recorded which). These receptors were obtained from a woman between 45 and 65 years old who had recovered from COVID-19.

This chain uses TRBV9 with TRBJ2-5, with TRBD1 matching over 9 bases. Germline V gives CDR1 SGDLS, CDR2 YYNGEE. This CDR3 is built from 15 residues. Losses at the gene ends were 3 bases for V and 6 bases for J; bases not matched to a gene: 9. The CDR3 region has the DNA TGTGCCAGCAGCGAGGGGACAGGGCGCGCCCAGACCCAGTACTTC. This encodes CASSEGTGRAQTQYF. Using reference TRBV9 and TRBJ2-5 for the parts outside the CDR3, the full variable domain is DSGVTQTPKHLITATGQRVTLRCSPRSGDLSVYWYQQSLDQGLQFLIQYYNGEERAKGNILERFSAQQFPDLHSELNLSSLELGDSALYFCASSEGTGRAQTQYFGPGTRLLVL.

The gene calls are TRBV7-3 and TRBJ2-2, with D unclear. V was shortened by 8 bases and J by 4 bases, with 14 bases between the two germline ends. Germline-derived CDR1 and CDR2 are SGHTA and FQGTGA. CDR3 size: 14 residues. CDR3 coding DNA: TGTGCCAGCGCCCCTCAGGCGTCCACCGGGGAGCTGTTTTTT. As protein: CASAPQASTGELFF.

The chain has TRBV5-1 and TRBJ1-6; 7 bases are shared with TRBD1. There are 16 residues in the CDR3. The ends lost 4 bases at V and 3 bases at J; junction bases unmatched: 7. Germline V CDR1 and CDR2: SGHRS, YFSETQ. The CDR3 nucleotides are TGCGCCAGCAGCGGGGGACAGAAACACTATAATTCACCCCTCCACTTT. Encoded protein: CASSGGQKHYNSPLHF.

V gene TRBV2 combines with J gene TRBJ1-1; D uncertain. CDR1 is SNHLY and CDR2 is FYNNEI in the germline V gene. The CDR3 loop spans 14 amino acids. The V end lost 6 bases, the J end lost 2 bases, and 13 bases lay between the germline ends. The CDR3 DNA follows: TGTGCCAGCAGAGTCGAGGGCGTAAACACTGAAGCTTTCTTT. Translating it yields CASRVEGVNTEAFF.

The chain is built from TRBV7-2 and TRBJ2-2; D not resolved. CDR3 length: 13 residues. Germline CDR1 SGHTA, CDR2 FQGNSA. Trimming cost V 4 bases and J 0 bases, with 3 bases left between them. The CDR3 DNA reads as TGTGCCAGCAGCTCTCCGAACACCGGGGAGCTGTTTTTT. Its translation is CASSSPNTGELFF.

The chain couples TRBV28 to TRBJ1-4; D not certain. Germline V lookup: CDR1 MDHEN, CDR2 SYDVKM. The CDR3 contains 14 residues. Trimming stripped 3 bases from V and 0 bases from J, with 5 bases between. The CDR3 bases are TGTGCCAGCAGTTTGGCTTCAACTAATGAAAAACTGTTTTTT. Translated: CASSLASTNEKLFF.

This clone was counted a few times. The chain combines TRBV19 with TRBJ1-1, with 7 bases identical to TRBD1. The V gene's germline CDR1 is LNHDA and CDR2 SQIVND (reference sequence). The CDR3 is made up of 14 amino acids. With V trimmed by 3 bases and J by 11 bases, 12 bases remained unmatched. The CDR3 spells CASSIRITGVQAFF. The CDR3 coding sequence is TGTGCCAGTAGTATCCGAATCACAGGGGTGCAGGCTTTCTTT.

The chain employs TRBV6-5 and TRBJ1-1, with 8 bases identical to TRBD1. The V gene's germline CDR1 is MNHEY and CDR2 SVGAGI. The CDR3 has 13 amino acids. V lost 6 bases and J lost 6; bases outside the gene matches: 6. Here the CDR3 DNA reads TGTGCCAGCAGCACCGGGACAGGCCCTGAAGCTTTCTTT. Translated, it gives CASSTGTGPEAFF.

The J gene is TRBJ1-5, the V gene TRBV20-1, with a possible D match to TRBD1 (6 bases). CDR3 length: 15 amino acids. Germline-derived CDR1 and CDR2 are DFQATT and SNEGSKA (reference sequence). The V gene lost 6 bases and the J gene lost 3 bases, with 18 bases spanning the gap. The CDR3 sequence is CSASPFGQINQPQHF. In DNA, the CDR3 is TGCAGTGCGAGTCCTTTCGGACAGATCAATCAGCCCCAGCATTTT.

The chain recombines TRBV6-6 with TRBJ1-5; TRBD1 is a possible D gene (5 bases). V was trimmed by 7 bases and J by 10 bases, leaving 17 bases between them. The germline CDR1 and CDR2 sequences are MNHNY and SVGAGI (reference sequence). The CDR3 has 13 residues. CDR3 DNA sequence: TGTGCCAGCATTGGGGGGGGGAAGGGCCCCCAGCATTTT. It translates to CASIGGGKGPQHF.

The rearrangement joins TRBV11-1 to TRBJ2-7, with a tentative D call TRBD1 (6 bases). The CDR3 length is 13 residues. Trimming stripped 5 bases from V and 3 bases from J, with 11 bases between. In germline, CDR1 is SGHAT, CDR2 FQDESV (reference sequence). The CDR3 DNA sequence: TGTGCCAGCAGCCCCGACAGGAACTACGAGCAGTACTTC. Translating gives CASSPDRNYEQYF.

The rearrangement uses TRBV20-1 and TRBJ1-2; TRBD1 is a possible D gene (5 bases). This CDR3 is 12 amino acids long. Trimming removed 3 bases at V and 2 bases at J, with 7 bases between. Germline V lookup: CDR1 DFQATT, CDR2 SNEGSKA (reference sequence). CDR3 region: CSASQGNYGYTF. In nucleotides, the CDR3 is TGCAGTGCTAGTCAGGGCAACTATGGCTACACCTTC.

On this clone itself: One end of the junction does not line up with germline, which may come from a read error. The chain carries TRBV7-2 and TRBJ2-2, with 7 bases matching TRBD2. CDR3 length: 17 amino acids. Per the germline V gene, CDR1 is SGHTA and CDR2 is FQGNSA. The chain's CDR3 is CASRLDGLGSRTGELFF. In nucleotides, the CDR3 is TGTGCCAGCAGATTAGACGGACTAGGATCGAGGACCGGGGAGCTGTTTTTT.

This clone was detected once. This chain uses TRBV3-1 (or the pseudogene TRBV3-2) with TRBJ1-6, with D hard to call. In germline, CDR1 is LGHDT, CDR2 YNNKEL (reference sequence). This CDR3 region has 16 residues. V was pared by 4 bases and J by 0 bases, with 10 bases between. CDR3 sequence: CASSLGSVSYNSPLHF. The CDR3 DNA sequence: TGTGCCAGCAGCCTTGGTTCGGTCTCCTATAATTCACCCCTCCACTTT.

This rearrangement joins TRBV27 to TRBJ2-6, with no clear D. The V gene lost 6 bases and the J gene lost 0 bases, with 9 bases spanning the gap. There are 15 residues in the CDR3. CDR1 and CDR2 (germline): MNHEY, SMNVEV (reference sequence). CDR3 residues: CASRDRASGANVLTF. The CDR3 DNA reads TGTGCCAGCAGAGATCGAGCCTCTGGGGCCAACGTCCTGACTTTC.

J is TRBJ2-1 and V is TRBV6-5, with TRBD2 matching over 8 bases. The germline V gene has CDR1 MNHEY and CDR2 SVGAGI. CDR3 length equals 14 residues. Trimming at V came to 5 bases and at J to 7 bases, leaving 7 bases not matched to a gene. DNA for the CDR3: TGTGCCAGCAGTACCCGCGGGAGGTTGAATGAGCAGTTCTTC. Its protein product is CASSTRGRLNEQFF.

The CDR3 DNA follows: TGTGCCAGCAGCTTACAGTCCGCAGATACGCAGTATTTT. Protein: CASSLQSADTQYF. V gene TRBV7-2 combines with J gene TRBJ2-3; no clear D gene. Germline CDR1 and CDR2: SGHTA and FQGNSA. The V gene lost 2 bases and the J gene lost 4 bases, with 7 bases spanning the gap. This CDR3 spans 13 amino acids.

The chain has TRBV7-2 and TRBJ1-1; no firm D call. CDR1 and CDR2 from the germline V gene are SGHTA and FQGNSA. V lost 1 base to trimming and J lost 4 bases, with 13 bases between them. The CDR3 sequence is 15 residues long. The CDR3 protein is CASSLVGASSTEAFF. The CDR3 DNA sequence: TGTGCCAGCAGCTTAGTAGGAGCTTCTTCCACTGAAGCTTTCTTT.

The J gene is TRBJ1-5, the V gene TRBV19; TRBD1 agrees at 7 bases. This CDR3 region has 17 residues. Germline-derived CDR1 and CDR2 are LNHDA and SQIVND (reference sequence). V lost 5 bases and J lost 3; bases outside the gene matches: 13. The CDR3, as DNA: TGTGCCAGTAGTCCCCGACAGGGCGAGGGTACCAATCAGCCCCAGCATTTT. Its translation: CASSPRQGEGTNQPQHF.

V usage is TRBV7-9 and J usage is TRBJ2-5; TRBD2 matches 10 bases. Germline values: CDR1 SEHNR, CDR2 FQNEAQ (reference sequence). This CDR3 spans 16 amino acids. J gave up 5 bases and V 7 bases, and 13 bases lay outside the gene matches. The CDR3 DNA reads TGTGCCAGCATACAAACGAGCGGGGGGGTTCCGGAGACCCAGTACTTC. Translated, it gives CASIQTSGGVPETQYF.

This chain connects TRBV3-1 (or the pseudogene TRBV3-2) to TRBJ1-1; D call uncertain. The CDR3 totals 15 residues. V was pared by 7 bases and J by 0 bases, with 15 bases between. Germline V lookup: CDR1 LGHDT, CDR2 YNNKEL (reference sequence). CDR3 residues: CASTKAGSMNTEAFF. As DNA, the CDR3 is TGTGCCAGCACCAAAGCGGGGTCTATGAACACTGAAGCTTTCTTT.

V gene TRBV11-2 combines with J gene TRBJ2-5; maybe TRBD1 (5 bases). The germline CDR1 and CDR2 sequences are SGHAT and FQNNGV. The CDR3 is made up of 14 amino acids. Trimming removed 3 bases from V and 4 bases from J, with 12 bases in between. The CDR3 sequence: CASSLAQGRETQYF. CDR3 nucleotide sequence: TGTGCCAGCAGCTTGGCGCAGGGTCGAGAGACCCAGTACTTC.